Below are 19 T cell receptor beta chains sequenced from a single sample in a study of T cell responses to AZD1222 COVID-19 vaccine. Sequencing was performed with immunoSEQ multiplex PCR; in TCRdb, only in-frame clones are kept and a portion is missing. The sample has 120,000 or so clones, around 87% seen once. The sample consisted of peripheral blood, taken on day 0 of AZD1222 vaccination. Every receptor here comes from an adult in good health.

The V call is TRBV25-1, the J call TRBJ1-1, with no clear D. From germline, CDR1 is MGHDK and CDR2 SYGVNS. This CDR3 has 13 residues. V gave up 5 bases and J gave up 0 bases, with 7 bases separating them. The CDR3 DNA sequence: TGTGCCAGCAGTTACGATATGAACACTGAAGCTTTCTTT. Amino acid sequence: CASSYDMNTEAFF. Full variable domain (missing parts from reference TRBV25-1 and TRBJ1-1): EADIYQTPRYLVIGTGKKITLECSQTMGHDKMYWYQQDPGMELHLIHYSYGVNSTEKGDLSSESTVSRIRTEHFPLTLESARPSHTSQYLCASSYDMNTEAFFGQGTRLTVV.

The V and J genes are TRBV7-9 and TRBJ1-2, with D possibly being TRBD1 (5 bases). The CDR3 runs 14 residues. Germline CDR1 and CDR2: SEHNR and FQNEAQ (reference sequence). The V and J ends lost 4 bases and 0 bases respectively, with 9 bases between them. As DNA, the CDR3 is TGTGCCAGCAGCTCCAGGGCCTCTAACTATGGCTACACCTTC. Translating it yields CASSSRASNYGYTF. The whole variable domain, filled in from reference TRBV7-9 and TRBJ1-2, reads DTGVSQNPRHKITKRGQNVTFRCDPISEHNRLYWYRQTLGQGPEFLTYFQNEAQLEKSRLLSDRFSAERPKGSFSTLEIQRTEQGDSAMYLCASSSRASNYGYTFGSGTRLTVV.

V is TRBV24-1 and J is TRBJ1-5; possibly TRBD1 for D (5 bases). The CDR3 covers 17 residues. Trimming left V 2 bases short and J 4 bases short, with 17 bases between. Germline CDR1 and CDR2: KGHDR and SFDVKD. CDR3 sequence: CATSDSRGKSANQPQHF. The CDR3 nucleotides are TGTGCCACCAGTGATTCAAGGGGTAAAAGCGCAAATCAGCCCCAGCATTTT.

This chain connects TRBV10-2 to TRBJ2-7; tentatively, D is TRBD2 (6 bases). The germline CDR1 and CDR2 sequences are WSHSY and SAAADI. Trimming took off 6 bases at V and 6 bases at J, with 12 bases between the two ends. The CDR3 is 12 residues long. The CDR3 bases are TGCGCCAGCAGCCGGGGGAGCTCCGAGCAGTACTTC. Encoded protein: CASSRGSSEQYF.

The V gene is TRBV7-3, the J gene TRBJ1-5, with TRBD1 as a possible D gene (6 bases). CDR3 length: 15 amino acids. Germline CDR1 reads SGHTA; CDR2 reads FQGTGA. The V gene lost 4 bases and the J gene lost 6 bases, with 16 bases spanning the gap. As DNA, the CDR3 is TGTGCCAGCAGCTCCGAGGGGGGTAATATTCAGCCCCAGCATTTT. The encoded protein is CASSSEGGNIQPQHF.

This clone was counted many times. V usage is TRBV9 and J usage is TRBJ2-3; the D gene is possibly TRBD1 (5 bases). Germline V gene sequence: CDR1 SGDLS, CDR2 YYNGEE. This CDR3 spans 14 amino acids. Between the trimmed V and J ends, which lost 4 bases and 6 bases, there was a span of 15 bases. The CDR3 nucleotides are TGTGCCAGCAGCCCTCCTCTTGGGGCGGATACGCAGTATTTT. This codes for CASSPPLGADTQYF. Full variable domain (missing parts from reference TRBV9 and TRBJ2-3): DSGVTQTPKHLITATGQRVTLRCSPRSGDLSVYWYQQSLDQGLQFLIQYYNGEERAKGNILERFSAQQFPDLHSELNLSSLELGDSALYFCASSPPLGADTQYFGPGTRLTVL.

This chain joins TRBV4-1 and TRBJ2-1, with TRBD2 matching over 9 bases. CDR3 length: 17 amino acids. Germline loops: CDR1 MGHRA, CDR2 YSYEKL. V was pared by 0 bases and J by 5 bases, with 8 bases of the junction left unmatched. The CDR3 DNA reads TGCGCCAGCAGCCAAGATATACTAGCGGGTGCTAACAATGAGCAGTTCTTC. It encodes CASSQDILAGANNEQFF.

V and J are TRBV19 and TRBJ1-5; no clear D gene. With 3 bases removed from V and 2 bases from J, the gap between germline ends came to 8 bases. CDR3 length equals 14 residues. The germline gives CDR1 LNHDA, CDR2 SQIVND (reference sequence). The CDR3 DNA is TGTGCCAGTAGTATCTTCCGGGGCAATCAGCCCCAGCATTTT. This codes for CASSIFRGNQPQHF.

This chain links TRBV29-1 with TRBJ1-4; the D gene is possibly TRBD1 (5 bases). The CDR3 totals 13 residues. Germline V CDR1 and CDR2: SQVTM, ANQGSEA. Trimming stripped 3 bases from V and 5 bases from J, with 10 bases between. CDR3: CSVDTGVNEKLFF. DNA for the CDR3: TGCAGCGTTGATACAGGAGTGAATGAAAAACTGTTTTTT. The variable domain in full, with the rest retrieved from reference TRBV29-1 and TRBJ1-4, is SAVISQKPSRDICQRGTSLTIQCQVDSQVTMMFWYRQQPGQSLTLIATANQGSEATYESGFVIDKFPISRPNLTFSTLTVSNMSPEDSSIYLCSVDTGVNEKLFFGSGTQLSVL.

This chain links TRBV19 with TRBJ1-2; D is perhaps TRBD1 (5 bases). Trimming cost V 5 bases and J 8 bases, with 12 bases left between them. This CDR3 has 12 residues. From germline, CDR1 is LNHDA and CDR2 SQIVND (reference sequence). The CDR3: CASSSGTSGYTF. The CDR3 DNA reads TGTGCCAGTAGTTCCGGGACCTCAGGCTACACCTTC.

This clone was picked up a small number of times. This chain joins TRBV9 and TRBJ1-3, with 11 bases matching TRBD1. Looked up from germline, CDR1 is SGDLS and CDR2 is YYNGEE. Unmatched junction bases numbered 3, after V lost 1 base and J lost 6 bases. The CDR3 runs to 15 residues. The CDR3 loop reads CASSVMGQGENTIYF. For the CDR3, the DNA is TGTGCCAGCAGCGTAATGGGACAGGGGGAAAACACCATATATTTT.

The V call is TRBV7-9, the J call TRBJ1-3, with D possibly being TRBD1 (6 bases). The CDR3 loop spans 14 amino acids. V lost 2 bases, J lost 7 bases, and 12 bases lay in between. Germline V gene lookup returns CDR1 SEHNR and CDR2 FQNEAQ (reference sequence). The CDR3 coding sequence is TGTGCCAGCAGCTTATGGGAGGGGGAGAACACCATATATTTT. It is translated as CASSLWEGENTIYF.

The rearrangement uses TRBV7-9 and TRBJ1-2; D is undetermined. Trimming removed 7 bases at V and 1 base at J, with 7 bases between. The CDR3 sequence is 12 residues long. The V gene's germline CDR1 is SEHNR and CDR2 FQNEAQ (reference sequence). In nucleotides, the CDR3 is TGTGCCAGCATGCACAGTAACTATGGCTACACCTTC. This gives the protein CASMHSNYGYTF.

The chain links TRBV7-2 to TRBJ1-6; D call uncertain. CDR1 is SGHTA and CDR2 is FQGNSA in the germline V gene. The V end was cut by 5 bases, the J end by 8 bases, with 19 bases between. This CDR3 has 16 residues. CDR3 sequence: CASSPPPGGVDSPLHF. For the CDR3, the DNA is TGTGCCAGCAGCCCCCCCCCGGGAGGAGTGGATTCACCCCTCCACTTT.

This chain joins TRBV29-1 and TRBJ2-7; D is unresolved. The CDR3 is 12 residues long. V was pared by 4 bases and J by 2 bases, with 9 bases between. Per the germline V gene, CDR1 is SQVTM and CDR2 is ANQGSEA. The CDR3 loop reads CSVGRPPYEQYF. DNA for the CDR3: TGCAGCGTTGGGCGCCCCCCCTACGAGCAGTACTTC.

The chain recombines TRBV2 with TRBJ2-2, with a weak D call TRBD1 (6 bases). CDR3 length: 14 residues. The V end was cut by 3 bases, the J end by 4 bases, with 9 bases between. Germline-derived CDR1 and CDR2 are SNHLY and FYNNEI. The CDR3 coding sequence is TGTGCCAGCAGTGACAGGGGTGGCACCGGGGAGCTGTTTTTT. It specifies CASSDRGGTGELFF.

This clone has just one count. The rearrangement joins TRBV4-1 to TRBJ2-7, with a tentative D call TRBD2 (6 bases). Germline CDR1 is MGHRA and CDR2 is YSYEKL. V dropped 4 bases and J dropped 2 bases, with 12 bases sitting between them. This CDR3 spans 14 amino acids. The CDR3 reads CASSPRTGAYEQYF. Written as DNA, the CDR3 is TGCGCCAGCAGCCCGAGGACGGGGGCCTACGAGCAGTACTTC.

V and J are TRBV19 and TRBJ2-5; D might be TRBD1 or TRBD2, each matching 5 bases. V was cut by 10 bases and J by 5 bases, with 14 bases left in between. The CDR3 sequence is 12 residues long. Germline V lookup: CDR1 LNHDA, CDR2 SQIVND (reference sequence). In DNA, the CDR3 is TGTGCCACAACCTCGGGGCTCGAGACCCAGTACTTC. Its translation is CATTSGLETQYF.

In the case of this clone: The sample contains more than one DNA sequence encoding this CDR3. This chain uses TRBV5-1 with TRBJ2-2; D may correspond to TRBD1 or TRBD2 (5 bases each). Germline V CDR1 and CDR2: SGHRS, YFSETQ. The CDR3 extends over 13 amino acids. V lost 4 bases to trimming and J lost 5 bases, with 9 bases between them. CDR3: CASSLGPTGELFF. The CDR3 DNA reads TGCGCCAGCAGCCTGGGACCTACCGGGGAGCTGTTTTTT.